The rows below give T cell receptor beta chains drawn from one sample of a study of blood T cell repertoires in COVID-19. Profiling relied on immunoSEQ multiplex PCR, and the TCRdb table lists in-frame clones only, not all of them. This table holds 150,000 to 200,000 clones, around 82% found once. The sample taken for sequencing was peripheral blood. Receptors originate from a woman in her forties with COVID-19, enrolled during active disease. Each CDR3 is given with its conserved first and last residue. Fields, in order: D gene, V gene, J gene, CDR3 protein. A D gene is named only where the DNA matches it firmly.

TRBD2,TRBV10-1,TRBJ2-1,CASSGTSPNEQFF
NA,TRBV9,TRBJ2-6,CASSVQGSSVLTF
NA,TRBV9,TRBJ1-3,CASSLDPSSGNTIYF
TRBD1,TRBV6-5,TRBJ2-7,CASNSGTGPYEQYF
TRBD1,TRBV6-5,TRBJ1-1,CATRTGRNTEAFF
NA,TRBV29-1,TRBJ1-1,CSGEGGTEAFF
NA,TRBV30,TRBJ1-6,CAWSRTVSPLHF
NA,TRBV3-1/TRBV3-2,TRBJ2-1,CASSPADGVGEQFF
NA,TRBV10-2,TRBJ2-1,CASQLHNEQFF
TRBD1,TRBV9,TRBJ2-7,CPGAGQGAYEQYF
TRBD2,TRBV7-3,TRBJ2-7,CASSLFPREASYEQYF
TRBD2,TRBV5-1,TRBJ2-1,CASSLADYNEQFF
TRBD1,TRBV5-1,TRBJ1-4,CASTDRGQNEKLFF
NA,TRBV5-1,TRBJ1-3,CASSLSPRGNTIYF
NA,TRBV3-1/TRBV3-2,TRBJ2-1,CASSHAGSLNEQFF
TRBD1,TRBV5-5,TRBJ2-3,CASSDRASTDTQYF
NA,TRBV18,TRBJ1-1,CASSPRQNTEAFF
NA,TRBV19,TRBJ1-5,CASSRGAGQPQHF
NA,TRBV5-1,TRBJ2-7,CASSLGTTYEQYF
TRBD1,TRBV5-1,TRBJ2-3,CASSSRGQGFSTGDTQYF
TRBD2,TRBV7-9,TRBJ2-1,CASSPGGGIFGNEQFF
TRBD1,TRBV13,TRBJ1-3,CASSLDRGPHTIYF
NA,TRBV25-1,TRBJ1-2,CASSFTGSAYGYTF
TRBD1,TRBV28,TRBJ2-7,CASSLPAGTGSPIEQYF
NA,TRBV27,TRBJ1-1,CASSRTGMVGTEAFF
TRBD2,TRBV4-1,TRBJ2-2,CASSHRLAGGLNTGELFF
TRBD1,TRBV7-9,TRBJ1-2,CASSSGQPNPYGYTF
NA,TRBV19,TRBJ1-2,CASSIGQEDTF
NA,TRBV3-1/TRBV3-2,TRBJ2-2,CASSRYRQTGELFF
NA,TRBV19,TRBJ2-7,CASSIERFDEQYF
NA,TRBV19,TRBJ2-1,CASRSPHEQFF
TRBD1,TRBV4-1,TRBJ1-4,CASSPSQGAREKLFF
TRBD1,TRBV12-5,TRBJ1-5,CASGPGTGNQPQHF
NA,TRBV5-1,TRBJ2-2,CASYRSGPPNTGELFF
NA,TRBV9,TRBJ1-2,CASSQSPANYGYTF
NA,TRBV3-1/TRBV3-2,TRBJ2-3,CASSYSTDTQYF
TRBD2,TRBV30,TRBJ2-5,CAWSVFAGARETQYF
NA,TRBV19,TRBJ1-4,CASSTSDTSTNEKLFF
TRBD1,TRBV29-1,TRBJ2-7,CSAHRGINEQYF
TRBD1,TRBV7-3,TRBJ1-2,CASSQGGAGYGYTF
NA,TRBV10-3,TRBJ2-7,CAISPGMTGSDYEQYF
NA,TRBV5-1,TRBJ2-1,CASSLARRGQGEQFF
NA,TRBV30,TRBJ2-3,CACRGAGDTQYF
TRBD1,TRBV5-1,TRBJ2-3,CASHAGGTTDTQYF
TRBD2,TRBV19,TRBJ2-3,CASRAGGRVRTDTQYF
NA,TRBV11-2,TRBJ2-7,CASSSGITYEQYF
TRBD1,TRBV19,TRBJ1-1,CASRSGQITEAFF
NA,TRBV10-3,TRBJ2-3,CAISEFRSKATDTQYF
NA,TRBV7-9,TRBJ2-2,CAPRTPNTGELFF
TRBD1,TRBV5-1,TRBJ2-3,CASTVQGSRADTQYF
TRBD2,TRBV9,TRBJ2-1,CASSVGLAGADNEQFF
TRBD1,TRBV15,TRBJ2-3,CATSSWTGSSADTQYF
NA,TRBV19,TRBJ2-2,CASSIDRRNTGELFF
NA,TRBV5-4,TRBJ1-1,CASSLEQGGTEAFF
TRBD2,TRBV25-1,TRBJ2-1,CASSEPGLAGVEQFF
TRBD1,TRBV3-1/TRBV3-2,TRBJ1-6,CASTRGQGNSPLHF
NA,TRBV10-1,TRBJ2-5,CASSERGAETQYF
NA,TRBV6-5,TRBJ1-1,CASSGLFEFEAFF
NA,TRBV2,TRBJ2-2,CACYRGGANTGELFF